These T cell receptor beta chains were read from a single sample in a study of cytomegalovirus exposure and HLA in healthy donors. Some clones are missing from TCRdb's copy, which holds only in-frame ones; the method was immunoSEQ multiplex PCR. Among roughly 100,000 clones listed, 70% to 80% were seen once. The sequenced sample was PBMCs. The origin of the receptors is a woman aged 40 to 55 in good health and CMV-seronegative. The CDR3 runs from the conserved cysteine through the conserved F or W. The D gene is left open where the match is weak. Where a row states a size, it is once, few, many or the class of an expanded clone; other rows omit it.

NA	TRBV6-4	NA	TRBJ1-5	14	TGTGCCAGCAGTCCCTCCGGGACATCACAGCCCCAGCATTTT	CASSPSGTSQPQHF
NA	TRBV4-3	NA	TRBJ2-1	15	TGCGCCAGCAGCCAAGGCAGGGGCTTTCCTAATGAGCAGTTCTTC	CASSQGRGFPNEQFF
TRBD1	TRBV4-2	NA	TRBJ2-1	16	TGTGCCAGCAGCCAAGTCGACGGGACAGGGAACAATGAGCAGTTCTTC	CASSQVDGTGNNEQFF
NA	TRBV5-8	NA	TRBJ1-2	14	TGTGCCAGCAGCTTAGGAGGGATAGTCTATGGCTACACCTTC	CASSLGGIVYGYTF
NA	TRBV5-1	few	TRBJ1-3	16	TGCGCCAGCAGCACCACCTCACAGATCTCTGGAAACACCATATATTTT	CASSTTSQISGNTIYF
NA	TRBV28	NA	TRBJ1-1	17	TGTGCCAGCAGCTCGCTTGAGGCCTCCGAGGGGAACACTGAAGCTTTCTTT	CASSSLEASEGNTEAFF
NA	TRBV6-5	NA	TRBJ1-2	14	TGTGCCAGCAGTTACATTGGGGGAGGGTATGGCTACACCTTC	CASSYIGGGYGYTF
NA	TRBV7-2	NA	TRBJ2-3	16	TGTGCCAGCAGCTTTTTGGGGCAGGGTAGTTCAGATACGCAGTATTTT	CASSFLGQGSSDTQYF
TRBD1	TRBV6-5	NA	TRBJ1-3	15	TGTGCCAGCAGTTTGCCTAAGGACAGGGGAAACACCATATATTTT	CASSLPKDRGNTIYF
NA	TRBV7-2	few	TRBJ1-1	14	TGTGCCAGCAGCTTCCCGACAGGCGGCGCGGAAGCTTTCTTT	CASSFPTGGAEAFF
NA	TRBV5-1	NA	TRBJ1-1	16	TGCGCCAGCAGCCTTCTGGGCGTCGCCCGGAACACTGAAGCTTTCTTT	CASSLLGVARNTEAFF
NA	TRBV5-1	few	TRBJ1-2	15	TGCGCCAGCAGCTTGGGGCTCGGACAGAACTATGGCTACACCTTC	CASSLGLGQNYGYTF
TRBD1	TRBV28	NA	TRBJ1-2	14	TGTGCCAGCAGTTCGGGACAGGGAAGTTATGGCTACACCTTC	CASSSGQGSYGYTF
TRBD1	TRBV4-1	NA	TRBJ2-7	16	TGCGCCAGCAGCCCTGTTTGGGACAGGGGGCAAGACGAGCAGTACTTC	CASSPVWDRGQDEQYF
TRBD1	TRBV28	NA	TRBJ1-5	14	TGTGCCAGCAGTACCCGACAGGGGTATCAGCCCCAGCATTTT	CASSTRQGYQPQHF
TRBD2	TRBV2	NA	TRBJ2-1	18	TGTGCCAGCAGTGAAGCGGAAGGTAGCGGGGGCAAATACAATGAGCAGTTCTTC	CASSEAEGSGGKYNEQFF
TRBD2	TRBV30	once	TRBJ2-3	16	TGTGCCTGGACCCCCGCCCCCACTAGCGTCTCAGATACGCAGTATTTT	CAWTPAPTSVSDTQYF
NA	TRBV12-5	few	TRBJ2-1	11	TGTGCTAGTGGTCAACGACAAGAGCAGTTCTTC	CASGQRQEQFF
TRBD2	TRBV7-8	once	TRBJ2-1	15	TGTGCCAGCAGCTTAATGGCTAGCGGACGCAGTGAGCAGTTCTTC	CASSLMASGRSEQFF
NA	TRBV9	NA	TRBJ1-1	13	TGTGCCAGCAGCGTGGACAAGAACACTGAAGCTTTCTTT	CASSVDKNTEAFF
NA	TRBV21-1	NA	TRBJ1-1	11	TGTGCCAGCAGCAAAGGGCAGGGGGGTTTCTTT	CASSKGQGGFF
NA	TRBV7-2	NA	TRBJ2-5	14	TGTGCCAGCAAATCCCGGGACAACCAAGAGACCCAGTACTTC	CASKSRDNQETQYF
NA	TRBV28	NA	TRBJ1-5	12	TGTGCCAGCAGTTTACCAGATCAGCCCCAGCATTTT	CASSLPDQPQHF
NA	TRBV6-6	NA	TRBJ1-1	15	TGTGCCAGCAGTGACTCCTCGGGGAAGAACACTGAAGCTTTCTTT	CASSDSSGKNTEAFF
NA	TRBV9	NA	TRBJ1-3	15	TGTGCCAGCAGCCCGGAAGGAAAGGTAACAGACACCATATATTTT	CASSPEGKVTDTIYF
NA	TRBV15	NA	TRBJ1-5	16	TGTGCCACCAGCAGAGAGGGGGGATCTGGCAATCAGCCCCAGCATTTT	CATSREGGSGNQPQHF
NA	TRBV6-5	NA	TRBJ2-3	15	TGTGCCAGCAGCCGACGACTGAGCTCGTCAGATACGCAGTATTTT	CASSRRLSSSDTQYF
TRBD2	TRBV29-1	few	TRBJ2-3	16	TGCAGCGTTGTGGGACTAGCGGGAGGAGGCACAGATACGCAGTATTTT	CSVVGLAGGGTDTQYF
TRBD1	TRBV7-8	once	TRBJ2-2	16	TGTGCCAGCAGCTTAAGGGGACAGGGGAACACCGGGGAGCTGTTTTTT	CASSLRGQGNTGELFF
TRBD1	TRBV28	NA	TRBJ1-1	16	TGTGCCAGCAGGACCGGACAGGGGGCCGGGAACACTGAAGCTTTCTTT	CASRTGQGAGNTEAFF
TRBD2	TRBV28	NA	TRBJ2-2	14	TGTGCCAGCAGTCCAGGACTAGTTGGCGGGGAGCTGTTTTTT	CASSPGLVGGELFF
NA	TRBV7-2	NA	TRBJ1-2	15	TGTGCCAGCAGCTTAGTGGCCCAAGCTAGCTATGGCTACACCTTC	CASSLVAQASYGYTF
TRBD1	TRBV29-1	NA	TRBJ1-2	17	TGCAGCGTTGTCTGGACAGGGGTGAATATAATCGGCTATGGCTACACCTTC	CSVVWTGVNIIGYGYTF
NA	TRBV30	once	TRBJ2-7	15	TGTGCCTGGAGTGGAGGTCTGGACTACTTCTACGAGCAGTACTTC	CAWSGGLDYFYEQYF
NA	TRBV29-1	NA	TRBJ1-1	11	TGCAGCGTTGTTAGGGAGACTGAAGCTTTCTTT	CSVVRETEAFF
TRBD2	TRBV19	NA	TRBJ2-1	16	TGTGCCAGTAGTATGTTAGCGGGGGGTAGTAATGATGAGCAGTTCTTC	CASSMLAGGSNDEQFF
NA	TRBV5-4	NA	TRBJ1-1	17	TGTGCCAGCAGCTTGCTGGCAGGGAGGAGGGTGGACACTGAAGCTTTCTTT	CASSLLAGRRVDTEAFF